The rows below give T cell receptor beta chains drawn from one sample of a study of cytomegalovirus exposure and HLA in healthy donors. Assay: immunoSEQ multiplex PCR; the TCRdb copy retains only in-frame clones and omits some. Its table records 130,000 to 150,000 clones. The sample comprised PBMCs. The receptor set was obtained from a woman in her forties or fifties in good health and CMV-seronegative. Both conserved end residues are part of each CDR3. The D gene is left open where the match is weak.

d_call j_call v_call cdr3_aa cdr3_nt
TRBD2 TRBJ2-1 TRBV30 CAWRPREGEQFF TGTGCCTGGAGGCCTAGGGAGGGCGAGCAGTTCTTC
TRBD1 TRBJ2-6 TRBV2 CARGGTGPGANVLTF TGTGCCAGGGGGGGGACAGGGCCGGGGGCCAACGTCCTGACTTTC
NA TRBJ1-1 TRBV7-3 CASSQEGNTEAFF TGTGCCAGCAGCCAGGAGGGAAACACTGAAGCTTTCTTT
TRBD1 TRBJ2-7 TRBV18 CASSGDRTYEQYF TGTGCCAGCTCAGGGGACAGAACCTACGAGCAGTACTTC
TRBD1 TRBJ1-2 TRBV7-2 CASSQRAGGAYGYTF TGTGCCAGCAGCCAGAGGGCAGGGGGCGCCTATGGCTACACCTTC
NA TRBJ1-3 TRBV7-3 CASSLFRGSENTIYF TGTGCCAGCAGCCTATTCAGGGGCAGTGAAAACACCATATATTTT
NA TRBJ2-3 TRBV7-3 CASSFSRDTQYF TGTGCCAGCAGCTTCTCCCGGGATACGCAGTATTTT
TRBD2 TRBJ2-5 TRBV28 CASRGLGGGTGGTQYF TGTGCCAGCAGGGGTTTGGGCGGGGGAACCGGCGGGACCCAGTACTTC
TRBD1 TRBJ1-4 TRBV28 CASSSYSTGEDEKLFF TGTGCCAGCAGCAGTTACTCGACAGGGGAAGATGAAAAACTGTTTTTT
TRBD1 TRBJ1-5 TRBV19 CASKRAGQGNQPQHF TGTGCCAGTAAAAGGGCAGGACAGGGGAATCAGCCCCAGCATTTT
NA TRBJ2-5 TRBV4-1 CASSQSQETQYF TGCGCCAGCAGCCAATCACAAGAGACCCAGTACTTC
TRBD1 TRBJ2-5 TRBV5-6 CASTLTGGRETQYF TGTGCCAGCACGCTAACAGGGGGCAGAGAGACCCAGTACTTC
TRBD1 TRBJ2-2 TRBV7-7 CASSHNRGQNTGELFF TGTGCCAGCAGCCACAACAGGGGACAGAACACCGGGGAGCTGTTTTTT
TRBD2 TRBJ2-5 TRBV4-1 CASSQGRLAGGGRVETQYF TGCGCCAGCAGCCAAGGGAGACTAGCGGGGGGTGGTAGAGTGGAGACCCAGTACTTC
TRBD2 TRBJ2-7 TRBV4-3 CASSPRWAGDYEQYF TGCGCCAGCAGCCCCCGTTGGGCGGGAGACTACGAGCAGTACTTC
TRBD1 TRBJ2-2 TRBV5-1 CASSLPGQGKIGELFF TGCGCCAGCAGCTTACCGGGACAGGGGAAGATCGGGGAGCTGTTTTTT
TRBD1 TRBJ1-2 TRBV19 CASSGGTGTNYGYTF TGTGCCAGTAGTGGGGGGACAGGGACGAACTATGGCTACACCTTC
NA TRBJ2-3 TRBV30 CAWEIGAADTQYF TGTGCCTGGGAAATAGGGGCGGCAGATACGCAGTATTTT
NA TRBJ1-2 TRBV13 CASSLPDSPYGYTF TGTGCCAGCAGCTTACCGGACAGTCCCTATGGCTACACCTTC
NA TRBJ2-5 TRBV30 CAWSVASARETQYF TGTGCCTGGAGTGTGGCTAGCGCTAGGGAGACCCAGTACTTC